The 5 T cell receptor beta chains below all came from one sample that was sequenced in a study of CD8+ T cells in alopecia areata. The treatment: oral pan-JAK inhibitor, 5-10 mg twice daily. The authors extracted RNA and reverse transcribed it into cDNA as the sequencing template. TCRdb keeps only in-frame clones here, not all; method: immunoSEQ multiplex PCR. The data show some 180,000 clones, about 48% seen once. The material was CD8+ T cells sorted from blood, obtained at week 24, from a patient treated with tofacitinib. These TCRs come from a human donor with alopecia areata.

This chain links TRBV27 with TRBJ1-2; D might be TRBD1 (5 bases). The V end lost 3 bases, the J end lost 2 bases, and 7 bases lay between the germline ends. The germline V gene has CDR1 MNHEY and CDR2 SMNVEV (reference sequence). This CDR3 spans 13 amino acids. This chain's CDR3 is CASSLAGNYGYTF. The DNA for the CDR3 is TGTGCCAGCAGTTTGGCAGGGAACTATGGCTACACCTTC.

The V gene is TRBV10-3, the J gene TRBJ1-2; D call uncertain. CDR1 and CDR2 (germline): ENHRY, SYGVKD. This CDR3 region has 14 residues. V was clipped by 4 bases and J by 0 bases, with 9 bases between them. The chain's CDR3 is CAISADGANYGYTF. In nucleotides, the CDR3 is TGTGCCATCAGTGCCGACGGAGCTAACTATGGCTACACCTTC.

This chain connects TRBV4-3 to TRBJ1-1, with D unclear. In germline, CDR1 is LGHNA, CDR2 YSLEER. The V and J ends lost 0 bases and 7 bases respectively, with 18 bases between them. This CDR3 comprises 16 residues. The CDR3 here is CASSQDRAGGGGEAFF. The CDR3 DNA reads TGCGCCAGCAGCCAAGATCGGGCAGGTGGAGGAGGTGAAGCTTTCTTT.

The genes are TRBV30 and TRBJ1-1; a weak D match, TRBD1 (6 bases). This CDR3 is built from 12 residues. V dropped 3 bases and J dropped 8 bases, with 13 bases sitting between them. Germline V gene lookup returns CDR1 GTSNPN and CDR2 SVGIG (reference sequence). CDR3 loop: CAWSSNRAEAFF. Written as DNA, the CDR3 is TGTGCCTGGAGCTCTAACAGGGCGGAAGCTTTCTTT.

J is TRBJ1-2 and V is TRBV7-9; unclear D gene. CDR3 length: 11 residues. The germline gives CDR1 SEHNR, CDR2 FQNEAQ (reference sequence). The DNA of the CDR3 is TGTGCAAGTCGCTTAGTGCTCGGCTACACCTTC. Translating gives CASRLVLGYTF.